Below are 17 T cell receptor beta chains sequenced from a single sample in a study of human T cells and chemical hapten exposure. TCRdb processed the RACE reads anew with MiXCR; each CDR3 protein has one entry. Of some 110,000 distinct CDR3 sequences listed, around 11% are singletons. Time point given: patch test 3, about 24 weeks after DPC sensitization. As for treatment: therapeutic diphenylcyclopropenone sensitization with weekly scalp DPC. The specimen comprised whole blood, sampled in connection with sensitization to the hapten diphenylcyclopropenone (DPC). These receptors were collected from a woman in her forties or fifties with alopecia areata. Some clones in this sample may be carry-over from other donors' samples.

This chain connects TRBV3-1 to TRBJ1-1; 8 bases line up with TRBD1. V trimming: 4 bases; J trimming: 3 bases; junction bases outside the gene matches: 4. Germline-derived CDR1 and CDR2 are LGHDT and YNNKEL (reference sequence). The CDR3 sequence is 14 residues long. CDR3: CASSPQGADTEAFF. The DNA of the CDR3 is TGTGCCAGCAGCCCGCAGGGGGCGGACACTGAAGCTTTCTTT. Full variable domain (outside the CDR3, taken from reference TRBV3-1 and TRBJ1-1): DTAVSQTPKYLVTQMGNDKSIKCEQNLGHDTMYWYKQDSKKFLKIMFSYNNKELIINETVPNRFSPKSPDKAHLNLHINSLELGDSAVYFCASSPQGADTEAFFGQGTRLTVV.

This clonotype has a handful of counts. The V and J genes are TRBV5-6 and TRBJ2-2; TRBD2 is a possible D gene (5 bases). This CDR3 comprises 16 residues. CDR1 is SGHDT, CDR2 YYEEEE, per germline. V gave up 4 bases and J gave up 0 bases, with 13 bases separating them. CDR3 DNA sequence: TGTGCCAGCAGCCCGGACTTGGCATCGAACACCGGGGAGCTGTTTTTT. Its protein product is CASSPDLASNTGELFF.

This clonotype was found a few times. The J gene is TRBJ1-1, the V gene TRBV12-3 or TRBV12-4, with D possibly being TRBD1 (6 bases). The CDR3 length is 15 residues. The ends were cut back, 3 bases at V and 4 bases at J, with 15 bases in the middle. Written as DNA, the CDR3 is TGTGCCAGCAGTTTGGGCAGGGGATGGGGCACTGAAGCTTTCTTT. Protein product: CASSLGRGWGTEAFF.

The chain links TRBV27 to TRBJ2-5, with no clear D. CDR1 and CDR2 (germline): MNHEY, SMNVEV (reference sequence). This CDR3 has 16 residues. Deletions cut 0 bases from V and 1 base from J, with 12 bases between. The CDR3 spells CASSLSARRAQETQYF. CDR3 DNA: TGTGCCAGCAGTTTATCAGCCAGGAGAGCCCAAGAGACCCAGTACTTC.

This clonotype was seen more than once but under ten times. The genes are TRBV27 and TRBJ2-7; no clear D. The CDR3 spans 13 residues. CDR1 and CDR2 from the germline V gene are MNHEY and SMNVEV (reference sequence). The ends were cut back, 5 bases at V and 7 bases at J, with 15 bases in the middle. CDR3 loop: CASSHSPVVEQYF. The CDR3 nucleotides are TGTGCCAGCAGTCACAGCCCGGTTGTTGAGCAGTACTTC.

This clonotype appeared a few times. This rearrangement joins TRBV3-1 to TRBJ1-2; D perhaps matches TRBD1 (5 bases). Germline loops: CDR1 LGHDT, CDR2 YNNKEL (reference sequence). The CDR3 runs to 12 residues. V lost 1 base, J lost 8 bases, and 8 bases lay in between. The DNA of the CDR3 is TGTGCCAGCAGCCAAGGGGGCCGGGGCTACACCTTC. This codes for CASSQGGRGYTF.

This chain links TRBV28 with TRBJ1-1; D uncertain. The CDR3 consists of 11 residues. V was shortened by 2 bases and J by 11 bases, with 9 bases between the two germline ends. Germline V lookup: CDR1 MDHEN, CDR2 SYDVKM. The CDR3: CASSLSQHAFF. CDR3 nucleotides: TGTGCCAGCAGTTTAAGTCAGCATGCTTTCTTT.

This clonotype came up many times. The V and J genes are TRBV24-1 and TRBJ1-1; 11 bases fit TRBD1. Germline CDR1 and CDR2: KGHDR and SFDVKD. J was trimmed by 6 bases and V by 7 bases; bases with no gene match: 3. The CDR3 sequence is 13 residues long. The CDR3, as DNA: TGTGCCACCAGGAGGGGACAGGGGGCTGAAGCTTTCTTT. It specifies CATRRGQGAEAFF.

Turning to this clonotype: A read error is possible here, since a much larger clone lies one base away. The chain combines TRBV29-1 with TRBJ2-2; a weak D match, TRBD2 (6 bases). The germline CDR1 and CDR2 sequences are SQVTM and ANQGSEA. This CDR3 is built from 15 residues. The CDR3 nucleotides are TGCAGAGTGATCGCGGGGCCTGCGAACACCGGGGAGCTGTTTTTT. This gives the protein CRVIAGPANTGELFF.

In this sample, this clonotype turned up a few times. The rearrangement joins TRBV12-3 or TRBV12-4 to TRBJ2-1, with D hard to call. V gave up 7 bases and J gave up 0 bases, with 16 bases separating them. The CDR3 consists of 16 residues. CDR3 sequence (DNA): TGTGCCAGCACCCTCCTTGACGCGGCCTCCTACAATGAGCAGTTCTTC. It translates to CASTLLDAASYNEQFF.

This clonotype came up a few times. The CDR3 DNA follows: TGTGCCAGCAGTACCAAGGGCGCCCAGCCCCAGCATTTT. Residues: CASSTKGAQPQHF. The rearrangement uses TRBV2 and TRBJ1-5; D gene ambiguous. CDR1 and CDR2 from the germline V gene are SNHLY and FYNNEI. V lost 5 bases to trimming and J lost 7 bases, with 12 bases between them. This CDR3 has 13 amino acids.

This chain uses TRBV7-3 with TRBJ1-3; 7 bases match TRBD1. CDR1 is SGHTA and CDR2 is FQGTGA in the germline V gene. The junction had 22 bases not matched to a gene; V was cut back by 7 bases and J by 7 bases. CDR3 length equals 18 residues. The CDR3 sequence: CASIFDREDLRIGNTIYF. Here the CDR3 DNA reads TGTGCCAGCATCTTCGACAGGGAGGATTTGCGGATCGGGAACACCATATATTTT.

There are many counts of this clonotype. The chain joins TRBV10-3 to TRBJ2-3; D may be TRBD1 (6 bases). This CDR3 is 18 amino acids long. The ends were cut back, 0 bases at V and 1 base at J, with 17 bases in the middle. Germline CDR1 reads ENHRY; CDR2 reads SYGVKD. The CDR3 loop is CAISESGGTLPGTDTQYF. Here the CDR3 DNA reads TGTGCCATCAGTGAGTCAGGGGGTACCCTACCCGGCACAGATACGCAGTATTTT.

On this clonotype: Its ends do not fully match the called genes, so a read error is possible. The chain combines TRBV7-9 with TRBJ2-5; no clear D gene. The CDR3 is 11 residues long. The germline V gene has CDR1 SEHNR and CDR2 FQNEAQ (reference sequence). The CDR3: CAADFQEAQYF. The CDR3 nucleotides are TGTGCAGCAGACTTCCAAGAGGCCCAGTACTTC. The full variable domain, with the rest looked up from reference TRBV7-9 and TRBJ2-5, is DTGVSQNPRHKITKRGQNVTFRCDPISEHNRLYWYRQTLGQGPEFLTYFQNEAQLEKSRLLSDRFSAERPKGSFSTLEIQRTEQGDSAMYLCAADFQEAQYFGPGTRLLVL.

Ten or more counts support this clonotype. The chain carries TRBV28 and TRBJ1-4, with D unclear. CDR3 length equals 13 residues. Trimming removed 1 base at V and 8 bases at J, with 8 bases between. Germline V lookup: CDR1 MDHEN, CDR2 SYDVKM. DNA of the CDR3: TGTGCCAGCAGTTTATTAGTAGGCGAAAAACTGTTTTTT. This sequence encodes CASSLLVGEKLFF.

The rearrangement uses TRBV4-2 and TRBJ1-2; TRBD1 is a possible D gene (5 bases). Germline values: CDR1 LGHNA, CDR2 YNFKEQ. There are 14 residues in the CDR3. Between the trimmed V and J ends, which lost 4 bases and 8 bases, there was a span of 17 bases. CDR3 region: CASSLPARGSGYTF. The CDR3 DNA reads TGTGCCAGCAGCCTTCCGGCAAGGGGAAGCGGCTACACCTTC.

This chain joins TRBV10-3 and TRBJ2-2; D is possibly TRBD1 (7 bases). CDR1 ENHRY and CDR2 SYGVKD come from the germline V gene. CDR3 length: 14 residues. V shed 8 bases and J shed 1 base, with 11 bases lying between them. The CDR3 loop reads CAIRGDRNTGELFF. The CDR3 DNA sequence: TGTGCCATCCGCGGGGACAGGAACACCGGGGAGCTGTTTTTT.